A selection of T cell receptor beta chains follows, all from one sample in a study of blood T cell repertoires in COVID-19. Sequencing was performed with immunoSEQ multiplex PCR; in TCRdb, only in-frame clones are kept and a portion is missing. Here the sample spans about 490,000 clones, over 75% being singletons. The sample was peripheral blood. Every receptor here comes from a human donor in a cohort sampled during active COVID-19. Each CDR3 is given with its conserved first and last residue. The order of the fields is V gene, clone size, J gene, D gene, CDR3 protein, CDR3 DNA. D genes are given only for firm matches. Size is omitted from some rows. Given values are once, few, many or a class for expanded clones.

>TRBV19|NA|TRBJ2-4|TRBD1
CASSGDSAKNIQYF
TGTGCCAGTAGTGGGGACAGTGCCAAAAACATTCAGTACTTC
>TRBV3-1/TRBV3-2|NA|TRBJ2-7|TRBD1
CASSPRRGLGEQYF
TGTGCCAGCAGCCCCCGCAGGGGGCTGGGGGAGCAGTACTTC
>TRBV6-6|NA|TRBJ1-1|NA
CASTSGQSPNTEAFF
TGTGCCAGCACTTCCGGACAGAGCCCGAACACTGAAGCTTTCTTT
>TRBV12-3/TRBV12-4|NA|TRBJ2-1|NA
CASSPAGVGQFF
TGTGCCAGCAGCCCGGCGGGTGTTGGGCAGTTCTTC
>TRBV7-2|NA|TRBJ2-7|TRBD2
CASSLPGTSGIYEQYF
TGTGCCAGCAGCTTACCCGGGACTAGCGGGATCTACGAGCAGTACTTC
>TRBV10-1|NA|TRBJ2-3|NA
CASSESRAEGGDTQYF
TGCGCCAGCAGTGAGTCGCGGGCGGAAGGAGGGGATACGCAGTATTTT
>TRBV30|NA|TRBJ2-3|TRBD2
CAWSKLAGGPYTQYF
TGTGCCTGGAGTAAACTAGCGGGAGGGCCGTATACGCAGTATTTT
>TRBV4-2|few|TRBJ2-1|NA
CASSQDPRSSYNEQFF
TGTGCCAGCAGCCAAGACCCTAGGAGCTCCTACAATGAGCAGTTCTTC
>TRBV24-1|once|TRBJ2-1|TRBD2
CATSDSGRDYNEQFF
TGTGCCACCAGTGATAGCGGGAGAGACTACAATGAGCAGTTCTTC
>TRBV2|NA|TRBJ1-2|NA
CASSGQGRGGYTF
TGTGCCAGCAGTGGGCAGGGGAGAGGTGGCTACACCTTC
>TRBV7-3|NA|TRBJ2-1|TRBD2
CASSSLAGGSYNEQFF
TGTGCCAGCAGCTCCCTAGCGGGAGGTTCCTACAATGAGCAGTTCTTC
>TRBV5-1|NA|TRBJ2-7|NA
CASSPRDKLYEQYF
TGCGCCAGCAGCCCCCGGGACAAACTCTACGAGCAGTACTTC
>TRBV6-6|NA|TRBJ1-5|NA
CASSYRGRSSNQPQHF
TGTGCCAGCAGTTACAGAGGGAGGTCGAGCAATCAGCCCCAGCATTTT
>TRBV28|NA|TRBJ2-7|NA
CASGQTGAYEQYF
TGTGCCAGCGGTCAGACAGGAGCCTACGAGCAGTACTTC
>TRBV29-1|NA|TRBJ2-3|TRBD2
CSVEDLGLAGALDTQYF
TGCAGCGTTGAAGATCTTGGTCTAGCGGGAGCCTTGGATACGCAGTATTTT
>TRBV12-3/TRBV12-4|NA|TRBJ1-1|NA
CASSRGLAEAFF
TGTGCCAGCAGTCGAGGGTTAGCTGAAGCTTTCTTT
>TRBV6-2/TRBV6-3|NA|TRBJ2-7|NA
CASSYSARGYEQYF
TGTGCCAGCAGTTATTCAGCGCGCGGCTACGAGCAGTACTTC
>TRBV28|NA|TRBJ1-3|NA
CASSFVESRNTIYF
TGTGCCAGCAGTTTTGTGGAGTCCCGAAACACCATATATTTT
>TRBV11-2|NA|TRBJ1-2|NA
CASSGPLYGYTF
TGTGCCAGCAGCGGCCCCCTCTATGGCTACACCTTC
>TRBV7-6|NA|TRBJ1-2|NA
CASSPLQGGTRGYTF
TGTGCCAGCAGCCCTCTACAGGGAGGGACACGCGGCTACACCTTC
>TRBV4-2|NA|TRBJ2-1|TRBD2
CASTQRTSVGEQFF
TGTGCCAGCACCCAACGGACTAGCGTAGGTGAGCAGTTCTTC
>TRBV3-1/TRBV3-2|NA|TRBJ2-1|NA
CASSRAAGEYNEQFF
TGTGCCAGCAGCCGCGCGGCAGGGGAGTACAATGAGCAGTTCTTC
>TRBV27|NA|TRBJ2-6|NA
CASSLGLSGANVLTF
TGTGCCAGCAGTTTGGGGCTCTCTGGGGCCAACGTCCTGACTTTC
>TRBV20-1|NA|TRBJ2-7|NA
CSASWAGESFGEQYF
TGCAGTGCTAGTTGGGCGGGCGAATCGTTCGGCGAGCAGTACTTC
>TRBV15|NA|TRBJ2-7|TRBD2
CATSRDGGTSAFSYEQYF
TGTGCCACCAGCAGAGACGGGGGGACTAGCGCCTTCTCCTACGAGCAGTACTTC
>TRBV25-1|NA|TRBJ1-1|NA
CASVPRDTRSQAFF
TGTGCCAGCGTCCCCCGGGACACACGATCTCAAGCTTTCTTT
>TRBV5-1|NA|TRBJ2-3|TRBD2
CASSPAFSGRATTQYF
TGCGCCAGCAGCCCAGCCTTTAGCGGGAGGGCCACTACGCAGTATTTT
>TRBV18|NA|TRBJ2-5|TRBD2
CATRGDQETQYF
TGTGCCACCCGGGGGGATCAAGAGACCCAGTACTTC
>TRBV3-1/TRBV3-2|few|TRBJ2-7|TRBD2
CASSQDITSGRYEQYF
TGTGCCAGCAGCCAAGATATCACTAGCGGGAGGTACGAGCAGTACTTC
>TRBV29-1|NA|TRBJ2-1|NA
CSVDGQSGQFF
TGCAGCGTTGACGGACAGAGCGGGCAGTTCTTC
>TRBV6-2/TRBV6-3|NA|TRBJ1-2|NA
CASSLTGGYTF
TGTGCCAGCAGTTTAACAGGAGGCTACACCTTC
>TRBV13|NA|TRBJ1-1|NA
CASSVVRGEAFF
TGTGCCAGCAGCGTGGTCCGGGGTGAAGCTTTCTTT
>TRBV28|NA|TRBJ2-3|NA
CATVRADTQYF
TGTGCCACGGTCCGAGCAGATACGCAGTATTTT
>TRBV19|few|TRBJ1-5|TRBD1
CASSPHDRGGYQPQHF
TGTGCCAGTAGTCCACACGACAGGGGAGGGTATCAGCCCCAGCATTTT
>TRBV6-5|NA|TRBJ2-2|TRBD1
CASRQDRVGTGELFF
TGTGCCAGCAGACAGGACAGGGTGGGCACCGGGGAGCTGTTTTTT
>TRBV7-6|NA|TRBJ2-7|NA
CASSLGGGGYEQYF
TGTGCCAGCAGCTTAGGGGGAGGGGGCTACGAGCAGTACTTC
>TRBV10-1|NA|TRBJ2-7|NA
CASSESPQGSHEQYF
TGCGCCAGCAGTGAGTCTCCGCAGGGGTCCCACGAGCAGTACTTC
>TRBV27|NA|TRBJ2-5|NA
CASSPTGLGETQYF
TGTGCCAGCAGTCCTACAGGGTTGGGGGAGACCCAGTACTTC
>TRBV10-3|few|TRBJ2-1|TRBD2
CAISERDPRSGREAPLFF
TGTGCCATCAGTGAACGGGACCCCCGAAGTGGTCGGGAGGCCCCTTTGTTCTTC
>TRBV7-2|NA|TRBJ2-6|TRBD2
CASSLTGGGANVLTF
TGTGCCAGCAGCTTAACGGGGGGTGGGGCCAACGTCCTGACTTTC
>TRBV5-7|NA|TRBJ2-7|TRBD1
CASSWVGQGAHEQYF
TGTGCCAGCAGCTGGGTTGGGCAGGGGGCCCACGAGCAGTACTTC
>TRBV19|once|TRBJ2-7|NA
CASSMGLSPYEQYF
TGTGCCAGTAGTATGGGGCTAAGTCCCTACGAGCAGTACTTC
>TRBV25-1|NA|TRBJ2-3|NA
CASSEPGTDTQYF
TGTGCCAGCAGTGAACCGGGCACAGATACGCAGTATTTT
>TRBV28|NA|TRBJ1-1|NA
CASTGGSGNTEAFF
TGTGCCAGCACCGGAGGTTCAGGGAACACTGAAGCTTTCTTT
>TRBV6-5|NA|TRBJ1-1|TRBD1
CASIADRGRGTEAFF
TGTGCCAGCATTGCCGACAGGGGAAGGGGCACTGAAGCTTTCTTT
>TRBV27|few|TRBJ2-4|NA
CATAPAGKNIQYF
TGTGCCACCGCCCCCGCCGGGAAAAACATTCAGTACTTC
>TRBV21-1|NA|TRBJ2-1|NA
CASSKGHDGRARDEQFF
TGTGCCAGCAGCAAAGGACATGACGGGAGGGCCCGAGATGAGCAGTTCTTC
>TRBV2|few|TRBJ1-6|TRBD1
CASRGTVNSPLHF
TGTGCCAGCAGGGGGACAGTTAATTCACCCCTCCACTTT
>TRBV10-3|NA|TRBJ2-7|TRBD2
CAISESSGTSVSYEQYF
TGTGCCATCAGTGAGTCGAGTGGGACTAGCGTAAGTTACGAGCAGTACTTC